Shown below are 30 T cell receptor beta chains from a single sample sequenced in a study of Tregs in tolerant kidney transplant recipients. Sequencing was performed with immunoSEQ multiplex PCR; in TCRdb, only in-frame clones are kept and a portion is missing. The sample has about 240,000 clones; more than 65% are singletons. The sample was CD4+ T cells from blood. These receptor sequences come from a human donor in good health.

The chain links TRBV29-1 to TRBJ2-7; a weak D match, TRBD1 (5 bases). Germline lookup yields CDR1 SQVTM and CDR2 ANQGSEA. The CDR3 is 10 amino acids. Trimming pared 7 bases from V and 7 bases from J, leaving 11 bases between. CDR3 in DNA: TGCAGCGCCCTAAACAGGGAGCAGTACTTC. Its protein is CSALNREQYF.

The chain is built from TRBV2 and TRBJ1-2; D is perhaps TRBD1 (6 bases). Trimming took off 6 bases at V and 4 bases at J, with 18 bases between the two ends. Germline V CDR1 and CDR2: SNHLY, FYNNEI. The length of the CDR3 is 15 residues. For the CDR3, the DNA is TGTGCCAGCAGCTTAAGACAGGCCGGGCTCTATGGCTACACCTTC. Its translation is CASSLRQAGLYGYTF.

The genes are TRBV30 and TRBJ1-5, with 8 bases that match TRBD1. This CDR3 is 18 amino acids long. CDR1 and CDR2 from the germline V gene are GTSNPN and SVGIG (reference sequence). V was clipped by 1 base and J by 1 base; unmatched bases: 12. CDR3 coding DNA: TGTGCCTGGAGTGCCACTCCGCAGGGGGCAATGAGCAATCAGCCCCAGCATTTT. Residues: CAWSATPQGAMSNQPQHF.

The rearrangement uses TRBV11-1 and TRBJ2-2; 12 positions agree with TRBD1. Per the germline V gene, CDR1 is SGHAT and CDR2 is FQDESV (reference sequence). The V gene end was trimmed by 5 bases and the J gene end by 12 bases; junction bases not matched to a gene: 4. The CDR3 runs 13 residues. Here the CDR3 DNA reads TGTGCCAGCAGCCCGGGGACAGGGGGCCAGCTGTTTTTT. Residues: CASSPGTGGQLFF.

The chain is built from TRBV5-1 and TRBJ1-6, with D uncertain. The V gene's germline CDR1 is SGHRS and CDR2 YFSETQ. Trimming stripped 0 bases from V and 4 bases from J, with 8 bases between. This CDR3 has 15 amino acids. The DNA for the CDR3 is TGCGCCAGCAGCTTGGATTCCGGGTATAATTCACCCCTCCACTTT. It encodes CASSLDSGYNSPLHF.

The chain employs TRBV4-1 and TRBJ1-5; D remains ambiguous. This CDR3 is 14 amino acids long. Trimming cost V 4 bases and J 3 bases, with 10 bases left between them. Germline CDR1 reads MGHRA; CDR2 reads YSYEKL. DNA for the CDR3: TGCGCCAGCAGCCGCGGAGCCTACAATCAGCCCCAGCATTTT. It specifies CASSRGAYNQPQHF.

The chain carries TRBV4-2 and TRBJ2-2, with TRBD2 matching 7 bases. Germline V gene lookup returns CDR1 LGHNA and CDR2 YNFKEQ. The J segment lost 5 bases and the V segment lost 1 base, leaving 7 bases of the junction unmatched. There are 16 residues in the CDR3. DNA of the CDR3: TGTGCCAGCAGCCAAGCGTTGGCTAGCGGTACCGGGGAGCTGTTTTTT. As protein: CASSQALASGTGELFF.

The chain carries TRBV27 and TRBJ2-5; tentatively, D is TRBD1 (5 bases). The CDR3 loop spans 16 amino acids. Trimming shortened V by 5 bases and J by 3 bases, and 19 bases separated the two germline ends. Germline V CDR1 and CDR2: MNHEY, SMNVEV (reference sequence). The CDR3 here is CASSPSTVPLEETQYF. CDR3 nucleotides: TGTGCCAGCAGTCCCTCGACAGTACCACTCGAAGAGACCCAGTACTTC.

In this sample, this clone turned up a few times. The DNA for the CDR3 is TGTGCCAGCAGTAGTCTCGGGACAGTGGACGAGCAGTACTTC. Its translation: CASSSLGTVDEQYF. The chain combines TRBV6-5 with TRBJ2-7; 7 nucleotides agree with TRBD1. The V and J ends lost 5 bases and 5 bases, in that order; junction bases with no gene match: 9. The CDR3 has 14 amino acids. The germline V gene encodes CDR1 MNHEY and CDR2 SVGAGI.

The chain joins TRBV6-1 to TRBJ2-3; D remains unclear. The length of the CDR3 is 13 residues. Trimming removed 6 bases at V and 5 bases at J, with 12 bases between. The germline gives CDR1 MNHNS, CDR2 SASEGT. The chain's CDR3 is CASRPLGIDTQYF. The DNA of the CDR3 is TGTGCCAGCAGGCCCTTAGGCATAGATACGCAGTATTTT.

The chain is built from TRBV27 and TRBJ2-5; 7 bases line up with TRBD1. The junction had 14 bases not matched to a gene; V was cut back by 6 bases and J by 1 base. The germline CDR1 and CDR2 sequences are MNHEY and SMNVEV (reference sequence). CDR3 length: 17 residues. For the CDR3, the DNA is TGTGCCAGCAGCAGGTTTCCCCCGACAGGGCCCCAAGAGACCCAGTACTTC. This codes for CASSRFPPTGPQETQYF.

The chain couples TRBV7-9 to TRBJ2-3; D unresolved. This CDR3 comprises 15 residues. Germline V gives CDR1 SEHNR, CDR2 FQNEAQ (reference sequence). V lost 1 base to trimming and J lost 5 bases, with 13 bases between them. The CDR3 protein is CASSLGVDRLDTQYF. The CDR3 DNA reads as TGTGCCAGCAGCTTAGGAGTAGACCGACTAGATACGCAGTATTTT.

The chain is built from TRBV12-5 and TRBJ2-2; weak D call: TRBD1 (8 bases). The germline V gene encodes CDR1 LGHNT and CDR2 FRNRAP. Trimming removed 3 bases at V and 3 bases at J, with 17 bases between. The CDR3 has 17 residues. The CDR3 spells CASGLQTTGGDTGELFF. CDR3 in DNA: TGTGCTAGTGGTTTACAAACCACAGGGGGGGACACCGGGGAGCTGTTTTTT. Full variable domain (rest looked up from reference TRBV12-5 and TRBJ2-2): DARVTQTPRHKVTEMGQEVTMRCQPILGHNTVFWYRQTMMQGLELLAYFRNRAPLDDSGMPKDRFSAEMPDATLATLKIQPSEPRDSAVYFCASGLQTTGGDTGELFFGEGSRLTVL.

The chain is built from TRBV6-5 and TRBJ2-7, with a possible D match to TRBD2 (5 bases). The CDR3 is 15 residues long. Germline V gives CDR1 MNHEY, CDR2 SVGAGI. Trimming shortened V by 2 bases and J by 2 bases, and 13 bases separated the two germline ends. This CDR3 reads CASSYPTDGTYEQYF. DNA for the CDR3: TGTGCCAGCAGTTACCCCACCGACGGGACCTACGAGCAGTACTTC.

The V call is TRBV30, the J call TRBJ1-2; the D is unclear. Germline assignment: CDR1 GTSNPN and CDR2 SVGIG (reference sequence). CDR3 length equals 13 residues. V was cut by 0 bases and J by 7 bases, with 12 bases left in between. The CDR3 here is CAWSVIAARGYTF. The CDR3 region has the DNA TGTGCCTGGAGTGTAATCGCGGCTCGTGGCTACACCTTC.

This sequence joins TRBV7-2 and TRBJ2-7; a possible D gene is TRBD1 (6 bases). Germline V gives CDR1 SGHTA, CDR2 FQGNSA. CDR3 length: 14 residues. Trimming removed 7 bases at V and 3 bases at J, with 16 bases between. This chain's CDR3 is CASIPSRGGYEQYF. CDR3 bases: TGTGCCAGCATCCCGAGCAGGGGTGGCTACGAGCAGTACTTC.

The chain couples TRBV5-1 to TRBJ1-4; D unresolved. Trimming pared 1 base from V and 0 bases from J, leaving 7 bases between. The CDR3 extends over 15 amino acids. The germline CDR1 and CDR2 sequences are SGHRS and YFSETQ. The CDR3 protein is CASSLTATTNEKLFF. CDR3 nucleotides: TGCGCCAGCAGCTTGACGGCCACAACTAATGAAAAACTGTTTTTT.

J is TRBJ1-2 and V is TRBV7-8; D call uncertain. Germline CDR1 reads SGHVS; CDR2 reads FQNEAQ. V was shortened by 6 bases and J by 0 bases, with 14 bases between the two germline ends. The CDR3 covers 15 residues. CDR3 DNA: TGTGCCAGCAGTGGGGAAAGGAGCGCTAACTATGGCTACACCTTC. Protein sequence: CASSGERSANYGYTF. The full variable domain, rest sourced from reference TRBV7-8 and TRBJ1-2, is GAGVSQSPRYKVAKRGQDVALRCDPISGHVSLFWYQQALGQGPEFLTYFQNEAQLDKSGLPSDRFFAERPEGSVSTLKIQRTQQEDSAVYLCASSGERSANYGYTFGSGTRLTVV.

This clone was picked up one time. CDR3 sequence reads: CASSFGQDNIQYF. The DNA of the CDR3 is TGTGCCAGTAGTTTCGGACAGGATAACATTCAGTACTTC. The rearrangement uses TRBV19 and TRBJ2-4; 7 nucleotides match TRBD1. The V and J ends lost 5 bases and 7 bases, in that order; junction bases with no gene match: 5. In germline, CDR1 is LNHDA, CDR2 SQIVND (reference sequence). CDR3 length equals 13 residues.

The V gene is TRBV14, the J gene TRBJ1-1; possibly TRBD1 for D (5 bases). CDR3 length: 19 residues. Germline V lookup: CDR1 SGHDN, CDR2 FVKESK. V lost 0 bases, J lost 0 bases, and 20 bases lay in between. The CDR3 bases are TGTGCCAGCAGCCAAGATCCGTGGTGGCAGGGCCTCATGAACACTGAAGCTTTCTTT. It encodes CASSQDPWWQGLMNTEAFF.

This sequence joins TRBV11-2 and TRBJ2-5, with D perhaps matching TRBD1 (5 bases). V lost 5 bases to trimming and J lost 3 bases, with 13 bases between them. The germline V gene has CDR1 SGHAT and CDR2 FQNNGV. There are 14 residues in the CDR3. The CDR3 DNA is TGTGCCAGCAGCCTCCGGACAAATGAAGAGACCCAGTACTTC. Protein product: CASSLRTNEETQYF.

The chain is built from TRBV18 and TRBJ1-1; D remains ambiguous. Germline CDR1 is KGHSH and CDR2 is LQKENI. Deletions cut 4 bases from V and 1 base from J, with 7 bases between. The CDR3 covers 13 residues. The CDR3 DNA reads TGTGCCAGCTCACGCGTCGAGAACACTGAAGCTTTCTTT. Amino acids: CASSRVENTEAFF. Based on the CDR3 plus reference TRBV18 and TRBJ1-1, the full variable domain is NAGVMQNPRHLVRRRGQEARLRCSPMKGHSHVYWYRQLPEEGLKFMVYLQKENIIDESGMPKERFSAEFPKEGPSILRIQQVVRGDSAAYFCASSRVENTEAFFGQGTRLTVV.

This chain links TRBV5-6 with TRBJ1-4; no definite D call. Trimming took off 3 bases at V and 5 bases at J, with 5 bases between the two ends. The germline gives CDR1 SGHDT, CDR2 YYEEEE. The CDR3 length is 12 residues. The CDR3 here is CASSSPNEKLFF. In DNA form, the CDR3 reads TGTGCCAGCAGCTCGCCCAATGAAAAACTGTTTTTT.

This rearrangement joins TRBV28 to TRBJ1-1; maybe TRBD1 (5 bases). Trimming shortened V by 5 bases and J by 0 bases, and 16 bases separated the two germline ends. The germline V gene has CDR1 MDHEN and CDR2 SYDVKM. The CDR3 has 16 amino acids. The CDR3 protein is CASSRPGLPMNTEAFF. The CDR3 nucleotides read TGTGCCAGCAGTCGCCCAGGGCTGCCGATGAACACTGAAGCTTTCTTT. The whole variable domain, remainder taken from reference TRBV28 and TRBJ1-1, is DVKVTQSSRYLVKRTGEKVFLECVQDMDHENMFWYRQDPGLGLRLIYFSYDVKMKEKGDIPEGYSVSREKKERFSLILESASTNQTSMYLCASSRPGLPMNTEAFFGQGTRLTVV.

The chain couples TRBV2 to TRBJ1-1; TRBD1 aligns across 7 bases. The CDR3 spans 14 residues. The V and J ends lost 2 bases and 6 bases, in that order; junction bases with no gene match: 6. Germline values: CDR1 SNHLY, CDR2 FYNNEI. The DNA of the CDR3 is TGTGCCAGCAGTGAAACTTCGGGACAGCCTGAAGCTTTCTTT. It codes for CASSETSGQPEAFF.

The chain links TRBV15 to TRBJ2-5, with 7 bases aligning to TRBD2. Germline V gene data show CDR1 as LNHNV and CDR2 as YYDKDF (reference sequence). Unmatched junction bases numbered 13, after V lost 8 bases and J lost 7 bases. The CDR3 contains 14 residues. CDR3 bases: TGTGCCACCGGGGGGGTGGGTGGCACCCGGACCCAGTACTTC. Protein: CATGGVGGTRTQYF. The variable domain in full, with the rest retrieved from reference TRBV15 and TRBJ2-5, is DAMVIQNPRYQVTQFGKPVTLSCSQTLNHNVMYWYQQKSSQAPKLLFHYYDKDFNNEADTPDNFQSRRPNTSFCFLDIRSPGLGDTAMYLCATGGVGGTRTQYFGPGTRLLVL.

V usage is TRBV18 and J usage is TRBJ2-7; 12 positions agree with TRBD1. Unmatched junction bases numbered 8, after V lost 5 bases and J lost 6 bases. This CDR3 has 15 residues. Per the germline V gene, CDR1 is KGHSH and CDR2 is LQKENI. As DNA, the CDR3 is TGTGCCAGCTCAGCGGTGGGACAGGGGGCATCCGAGCAGTACTTC. Amino acid sequence: CASSAVGQGASEQYF.

V gene TRBV9 combines with J gene TRBJ2-3, with D perhaps matching TRBD1 or TRBD2 (5 bases each). V was pared by 3 bases and J by 2 bases, with 16 bases between. Germline V gene data show CDR1 as SGDLS and CDR2 as YYNGEE. CDR3 length: 16 amino acids. DNA of the CDR3: TGTGCCAGCAGCGCCACCGGTCGAGGGGCCACAGATACGCAGTATTTT. This gives the protein CASSATGRGATDTQYF.

This clone was counted between two and nine times. The chain carries TRBV2 and TRBJ2-2, with no clear D. The CDR3 contains 13 residues. With 11 bases removed from V and 1 base from J, the gap between germline ends came to 11 bases. From germline, CDR1 is SNHLY and CDR2 FYNNEI. CDR3 coding DNA: TGTGCCGGTGGACGGAGGAACACCGGGGAGCTGTTTTTT. Translation gives CAGGRRNTGELFF.

The genes are TRBV29-1 and TRBJ2-1; 11 bases are shared with TRBD2. Trimming removed 5 bases from V and 5 bases from J; junction bases left unmatched: 11. Germline V gives CDR1 SQVTM, CDR2 ANQGSEA. The CDR3 sequence is 16 residues long. CDR3 nucleotides: TGCAGCGTTCGCTCGGGTAGCGGGGGGGCCGACAATGAGCAGTTCTTC. Translation gives CSVRSGSGGADNEQFF.